This T cell receptor (beta chain) is from a study of CD8 T cells in ankylosing spondylitis. Study-wide points: Blood from ankylosing spondylitis patients appeared to carry a characteristic roughly 8-variant TCR beta motif. Significant enrichment of disease-linked clones was reported in matched ankylosing spondylitis synovial fluid.

Germline CDR1 is MNHNS and CDR2 is SASEGT. This CDR3 has 14 residues. The V gene end was trimmed by 5 bases and the J gene end by 4 bases; junction bases not matched to a gene: 5. This clonotype was seen many times. Its antigen is unknown. TCRdb called the 5' RACE reads again in MiXCR, with one record for every CDR3 protein. The repertoire holds roughly 97,000 distinct CDR3 sequences, almost 8.5% seen once, with 9.9% in the top ten. The receptor was derived from a male donor with ankylosing spondylitis or in good health (not recorded which). The chain joins TRBV6-1 to TRBJ1-2; 9 bases are a match to TRBD1. The material sequenced was blood, either unsorted or a sorted T cell fraction (not recorded which). CDR3 DNA: TGTGCCAGCAGTCCGGACAGGGGTCCCTATGGCTACACCTTC. Protein product: CASSPDRGPYGYTF.